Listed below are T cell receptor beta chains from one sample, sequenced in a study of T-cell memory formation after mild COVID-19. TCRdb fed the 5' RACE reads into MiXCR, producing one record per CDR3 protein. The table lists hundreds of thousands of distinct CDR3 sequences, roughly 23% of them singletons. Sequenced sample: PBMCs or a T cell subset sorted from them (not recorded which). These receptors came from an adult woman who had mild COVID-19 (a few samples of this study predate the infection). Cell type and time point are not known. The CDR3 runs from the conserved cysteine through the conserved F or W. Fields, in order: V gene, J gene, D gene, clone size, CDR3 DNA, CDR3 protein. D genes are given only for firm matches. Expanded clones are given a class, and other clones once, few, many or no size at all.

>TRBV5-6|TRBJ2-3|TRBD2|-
TGTGCCAGCAGCTTGTACCAGCGGGGGCTGGATACGCAGTATTTT
CASSLYQRGLDTQYF
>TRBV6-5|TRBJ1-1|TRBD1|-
TGTGCCAGCAGTTACTACCCAGGGGGTAACACTGAAGCTTTCTTT
CASSYYPGGNTEAFF
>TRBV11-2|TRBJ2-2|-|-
TGTGCCAGCAGCCCCGGACTCAACCAAGACACCGGGGAGCTGTTTTTT
CASSPGLNQDTGELFF
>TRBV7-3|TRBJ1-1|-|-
TGTGCCAGCAGCCGCCGGGGGGAGGCGAACACTGAAGCTTTCTTT
CASSRRGEANTEAFF
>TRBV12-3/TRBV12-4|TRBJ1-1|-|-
TGTGCCAGCAGTTTAGGGGTAGAAGAAGCTTTCTTT
CASSLGVEEAFF
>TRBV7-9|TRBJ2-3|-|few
TGTGCCAGCAGCTTAGGCCCCCGGGCCACTCTGCGGGCAGATACGCAGTATTTT
CASSLGPRATLRADTQYF
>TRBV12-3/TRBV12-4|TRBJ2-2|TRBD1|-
TGTGCCAGCAGAATGAGGGGGCAGAACACCGGGGAGCTGTTTTTT
CASRMRGQNTGELFF
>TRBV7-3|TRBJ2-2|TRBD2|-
TGTGCCAGCAGCCCCGGGACTAGCGCGGCCGGGGAGCTGTTTTTT
CASSPGTSAAGELFF
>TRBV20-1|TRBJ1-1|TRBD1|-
TGCAGTGCTAGAGCCTCGACAGGGTGGGATGAAGCTTTCTTT
CSARASTGWDEAFF
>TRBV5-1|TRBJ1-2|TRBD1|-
TGCGCCAGCAGCTTGGAACAGGGGAATGGCTACACCTTC
CASSLEQGNGYTF
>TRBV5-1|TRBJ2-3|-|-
TGCGCCAGCAGCTTGGTTCCGGGGAACACAGATACGCAGTATTTT
CASSLVPGNTDTQYF
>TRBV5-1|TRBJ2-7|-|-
TGCGCCAGCAGGGGGGACGGCCTAACCTACGAGCAGTACTTC
CASRGDGLTYEQYF
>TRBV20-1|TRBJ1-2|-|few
TGCAGTGCAGACGCAGGGGTCGGCTATGGCTACACCTTC
CSADAGVGYGYTF
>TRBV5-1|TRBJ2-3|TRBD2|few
TGCGCCAGCAGCTCCGGGACTAGCGGGGGAGCGGTCTATTTT
CASSSGTSGGAVYF
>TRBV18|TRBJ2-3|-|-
TGTGCCAGCTCATCCCCAGTAGCGGATACGCAGTATTTT
CASSSPVADTQYF
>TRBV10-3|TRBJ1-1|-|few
TGTGCCATCAGGGACGGTTTGAACACTGAAGCTTTCTTT
CAIRDGLNTEAFF
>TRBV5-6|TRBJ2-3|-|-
TGTGCCAGCAGCTTGGTGGGCAGCCGGGGAGATACGCAGTATTTT
CASSLVGSRGDTQYF
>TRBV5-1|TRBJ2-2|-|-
TGCGCCAGTACATCATCAGCAGGCCTGAACACCGGGGAGCTGTTTTTT
CASTSSAGLNTGELFF
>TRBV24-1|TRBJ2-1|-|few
TGTGCCACCAGTGAGAGTGGGACAAACGAGCAGTTCTTC
CATSESGTNEQFF
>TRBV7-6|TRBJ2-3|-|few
TGTGCCAGCAGCTGGAGTGAGAGGGGAACAGATACGCAGTATTTT
CASSWSERGTDTQYF
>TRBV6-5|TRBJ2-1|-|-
TGTGCCAGCAGTTACGCAGGGGGGGTCCGTGGTGAGCAGTTCTTC
CASSYAGGVRGEQFF
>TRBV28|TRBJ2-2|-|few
TGTGCCAGCAGTTCCTTACTAGAGAACACCGGGGAGCTGTTTTTT
CASSSLLENTGELFF
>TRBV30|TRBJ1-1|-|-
TGTGCCTGGAAACCAACGGGGGTCACTGAAGCTTTCTTT
CAWKPTGVTEAFF
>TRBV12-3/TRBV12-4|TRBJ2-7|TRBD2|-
TGTGCCAGCACCAAGGGGGTAGCGGGAGAGGGCGAGCAGTACTTC
CASTKGVAGEGEQYF
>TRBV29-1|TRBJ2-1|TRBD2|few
TGCAGCGTGCACGGGGGGGAGCAGTTCTTC
CSVHGGEQFF
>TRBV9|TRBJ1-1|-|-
TGTGCCAGCAGAGCACAGGGTTGGAACACTGAAGCTTTCTTT
CASRAQGWNTEAFF